This TCR beta chain is drawn from a study of cytomegalovirus exposure and HLA in healthy donors. Turning to the study itself: Around 190 million T cells yielded approximately 100 million unique TCR beta sequences, as an earlier analysis found. Study-wide results and limits: One variant, a missense change in DCLRE1C, was linked in a later analysis to TCR beta V- and J-gene trimming. Researchers catalogued about 150 TCR beta chains as cytomegalovirus-associated.

The study ran its PCR with 60 Vbeta and 13 Jbeta primers. Original data processing: The authors later counted 70 million to 80 million unique TCR beta chains, 9 million to 12 million of them shared. Data came from immunoSEQ multiplex PCR; TCRdb stores just in-frame clones and leaves some out. For V, J and clone size, that table is used; D and trimming come from the DNA. The profile covers around 200,000 clones, with 79% appearing a single time and roughly 1.6% taken by the ten largest. The CDR3 runs to 15 residues. Germline V gene lookup returns CDR1 SGHRS and CDR2 YFSETQ. V lost 0 bases to trimming and J lost 7 bases; unmatched junction nucleotides: 4. In the case of this clone: Its cognate antigen is unknown.

This TCR was recovered from a man in his fifties in good health and CMV-seronegative. The V call is TRBV5-1, the J call TRBJ2-1; 10 bases agree with TRBD2. The sample was PBMCs. As DNA, the CDR3 is TGCGCCAGCAGCTTGGTGGCGACTAGCGGGAATGAGCAGTTCTTC. This translates into CASSLVATSGNEQFF.